This TCR beta chain was captured in a study of tumor-infiltrating lymphocytes in localized non-small cell lung cancer (dated by TCRdb to the early 2020s). For the wider study: The cohort included patients whose samples were collected after neoadjuvant chemotherapy, as well as both smokers and never-smokers and several histologies. Resected tumor tissue and uninvolved lung tissue described as non-adjacent to the tumor were contributed by each patient, with both tissues obtained from the same patient. TCR sequencing was one of several integrated assays, alongside flow cytometry, multiplex immunofluorescence, RNA-seq, exome sequencing and proteomics, applied to the same patients. For 45 to 70 patients, immunoSEQ T-cell fraction was compared between paired tumor and uninvolved lung. The overall ICON cohort was composed of over a hundred surgical patients with localized non-small cell lung cancer whose tumors were resected.

Patient enrollment in ICON started in early 2016, and the final patient was enrolled in late 2018. Fresh tumor and matched uninvolved tissue for in-depth immune analyses, including TCR sequencing, were collected from a subcohort of approximately 82 patients. DNA for TCR sequencing was isolated from bulk tissue, and no cell sorting was done. Beyond this particular receptor, the publication reports: TCRbeta sequencing supported higher T cell infiltration in tumors than in uninvolved lung tissue, consistent with immunofluorescence CD3 counts. No difference in TCR-derived T-cell fraction was observed between the flow cytometry-defined immunotypes IM1 (good prognosis) and IM2 (poor prognosis). Recurrence-free survival showed no association with tumor T-cell fraction from TCR sequencing (p = 0.61). Because different assays used different pieces of the same tissue, technical variation could not be distinguished from intratumor heterogeneity. Since assay coverage differed from patient to patient depending on how much tissue was available, TCR sequencing was done for only a subset of the cohort.

The T-cell fraction in tumor and uninvolved lung tissue was provided by TCR sequencing with the immunoSEQ assay. In the paper's pipeline: In the survival analysis, patients were divided into a high T-cell fraction group (upper tertile) and a low T-cell fraction group (lower two tertiles), and the two groups were compared using a log-rank test. A signed-rank test was used to test differences in T-cell fraction between paired tumor and uninvolved lung samples. Not all clones reach the TCRdb copy of this immuneACCESS table, which keeps in-frame sequences only. Checked studies attribute under half of the gap to unresolved V genes and leave the rest unexplained. Clonal size and the V and J genes are those of that table, whereas D and trimming came from the DNA. This sample is represented by about 13,000 clones; around 79% of them were singletons. The ten largest account for about 12% of the sample. This clone is classified as medium-sized (0.01 to 0.1%). Its antigen remains unidentified. Per-base quality was not reported, and no clone a single base away is much larger than it.

Sequencing was carried out using lung tumor tissue. This receptor was taken from a human donor with non-small cell lung cancer.

CDR3 protein: CATANSNTGELFF. The nucleotides read TGTGCCACCGCGAACTCGAACACCGGGGAGCTGTTTTTT. The rearranged chain carries TRBV19 and TRBJ2-2; the D gene is unclear. The CDR3 goes from the cysteine to the phenylalanine over 13 residues. Of all the DNA, just the CDR3 is kept, 39 bases in frame from base 1. Via the germline V gene (reference sequence), CDR1 is LNHDA and CDR2 SQIVND. Trimming at the junction amounts to 10 bases on V and 0 bases on J, and the germline ends lie 9 bases apart.